This T cell receptor (beta chain) was sequenced during a study of T cell repertoires in aging, cancer and after chemotherapy. Across the whole study: About 9 million TCR reads made up the full dataset.

By share, this clonotype ranks as medium-sized. The antigen is undetermined. Overall study findings and caveats: Immunological memory after chemotherapy cannot be judged from the repertoire data. Rebound thymic output was suggested by rising median generation probability during chemotherapy in each cancer cohort. Loss of evenness, beyond lost richness, contributed to age-related TCR diversity decline in cancer patients.

The template was genomic DNA from peripheral blood, not RNA. A mixed TRB-A/B primer pool amplified rearranged TRB by multiplex touch-down PCR. TCRdb itself ran the multiplex PCR reads through MiXCR, one entry per CDR3 protein. Here the sample spans roughly 1,800 distinct CDR3 sequences, 15% to 20% being singletons. The CDR3 contains 15 residues. The V and J ends lost 7 bases and 3 bases respectively, with 16 bases between them. The chain couples TRBV12-3 or TRBV12-4 to TRBJ1-3, with a tentative D call TRBD1 (6 bases). The sequencing input was blood. This TCR came from a human donor with a solid tumor. The CDR3 protein is CASTTGGASGNTIYF. The DNA of the CDR3 is TGTGCCAGCACCACCGGGGGCGCCAGTGGAAACACCATATATTTT.